This T cell receptor (beta chain) was captured by sequencing in a study of early T cells in non-severe SARS-CoV-2 infection. TCRdb redid the calling of the 5' RACE reads with MiXCR, one entry per CDR3 protein. The table records roughly 49,000 distinct CDR3 sequences, roughly 4.5% of them present only once. V shed 5 bases, J shed 2 bases, and the junction held 7 bases outside the gene matches. The CDR3 spans 16 residues. CDR1 is SGHNT and CDR2 is YENEEA in the germline V gene. This clonotype was picked up many times. Source material: whole blood. This TCR was sampled from an adult who was a healthcare worker with PCR-confirmed SARS-CoV-2 infection or an uninfected control (not recorded which). This chain uses TRBV11-3 with TRBJ2-3, with 10 nucleotides matching TRBD1. CDR3 amino acids: CASSPGQGGITDTQYF. The CDR3 nucleotides read TGTGCCAGCAGCCCTGGACAGGGGGGAATCACAGATACGCAGTATTTT.